The 2 T cell receptor beta chains reported below all come from one sample, sequenced in a study of blood T cell repertoires in COVID-19. TCRdb's table, derived via immunoSEQ multiplex PCR, lists solely in-frame clones and lacks some. There are about 59,000 clones in the sample; approximately 79% occur only once, and about 3% lies in the top ten. Sequencing was carried out using peripheral blood. Every receptor here comes from a man aged 55 to 69 with acute or convalescent COVID-19.

This clone has only a few counts. The rearrangement links TRBV11-2 to TRBJ2-3; D perhaps matches TRBD2 (5 bases). Per the germline V gene, CDR1 is SGHAT and CDR2 is FQNNGV. This CDR3 is built from 15 residues. Trimming removed 5 bases at V and 0 bases at J, with 12 bases between. CDR3 nucleotides: TGTGCCAGCAGCCCTCAGGAGCGGAGCACAGATACGCAGTATTTT. It specifies CASSPQERSTDTQYF.

Sample share makes this clone medium-sized (0.01 to 0.1%). CDR3 protein: CSVVGGGAYEQYF. CDR3 nucleotide sequence: TGCAGCGTTGTAGGAGGGGGCGCCTACGAGCAGTACTTC. The chain employs TRBV29-1 and TRBJ2-7, with D possibly TRBD1 on 7 matching bases. This CDR3 has 13 residues. V was clipped by 4 bases and J by 2 bases, with 12 bases between them. Germline CDR1 is SQVTM and CDR2 is ANQGSEA.